The 24 T cell receptor beta chains below come from one sample, sequenced in a study of blood T cell repertoires in COVID-19. Only in-frame clones appear in the TCRdb table, and some are missing; sequencing was by immunoSEQ multiplex PCR. This table holds approximately 69,000 clones, approximately 86% found once. Material: peripheral blood. The receptors stem from a human donor in a cohort sampled during active COVID-19.

This chain connects TRBV5-5 to TRBJ1-2; 8 bases line up with TRBD1. The V gene end was trimmed by 4 bases and the J gene end by 5 bases; junction bases not matched to a gene: 7. Germline-derived CDR1 and CDR2 are SGHKS and YYEKEE (reference sequence). CDR3 length: 14 amino acids. The CDR3 sequence: CASSNGTGPYGYTF. CDR3 sequence (DNA): TGTGCCAGCAGCAACGGGACAGGCCCTTATGGCTACACCTTC.

The chain employs TRBV18 and TRBJ1-5; D remains ambiguous. Germline CDR1 and CDR2: KGHSH and LQKENI. This CDR3 has 14 residues. The V end lost 5 bases, the J end lost 6 bases, and 14 bases lay between the germline ends. CDR3 sequence (DNA): TGTGCCAGCTCATCTCAGGAATTGAGTCAGCCCCAGCATTTT. Its protein product is CASSSQELSQPQHF.

J is TRBJ2-3 and V is TRBV6-1; tentatively, D is TRBD1 (5 bases). V was trimmed by 2 bases and J by 5 bases, leaving 14 bases between them. Per the germline V gene, CDR1 is MNHNS and CDR2 is SASEGT. This CDR3 region has 15 residues. The CDR3 spells CASSELQAPKDTQYF. CDR3 DNA: TGTGCCAGCAGTGAATTACAGGCGCCCAAAGATACGCAGTATTTT.

In DNA form, the CDR3 reads TGTGCCAGCAGCTTGCAGGGCGGGATCTCTGAAGCTTTCTTT. Translating it yields CASSLQGGISEAFF. The chain employs TRBV5-6 and TRBJ1-1, with a weak D call TRBD1 (5 bases). CDR3 length: 14 amino acids. V shed 1 base and J shed 6 bases, with 13 bases lying between them. The germline CDR1 and CDR2 sequences are SGHDT and YYEEEE.

This chain links TRBV10-3 with TRBJ2-5; TRBD2 agrees at 8 bases. Per the germline V gene, CDR1 is ENHRY and CDR2 is SYGVKD. The CDR3 spans 15 residues. Trimming cost V 8 bases and J 0 bases; bases outside gene matches: 8. CDR3 bases: TGTGCCATCTCCAAAAGCGGGGGCCACCAAGAGACCCAGTACTTC. Amino acid sequence: CAISKSGGHQETQYF.

The chain uses TRBV5-1 and TRBJ1-1, with D possibly TRBD1 on 5 matching bases. The CDR3 is 13 residues long. Trimming removed 5 bases at V and 4 bases at J, with 12 bases between. Per the germline V gene, CDR1 is SGHRS and CDR2 is YFSETQ. The CDR3 protein is CASRSGTGTEAFF. The CDR3 nucleotides read TGCGCCAGCAGGTCGGGTACAGGCACTGAAGCTTTCTTT.

CDR3: CASSFEGQGNSPLHF. CDR3 bases: TGCGCCAGCAGCTTCGAGGGACAGGGGAATTCACCCCTCCACTTT. The chain employs TRBV5-1 and TRBJ1-6; 10 positions match TRBD1. Germline loops: CDR1 SGHRS, CDR2 YFSETQ. The V and J ends lost 2 bases and 7 bases, in that order; junction bases with no gene match: 3. The CDR3 extends over 15 amino acids.

The chain uses TRBV19 and TRBJ2-3, with D maybe TRBD1 (5 bases). This CDR3 region has 14 residues. Looked up from germline, CDR1 is LNHDA and CDR2 is SQIVND (reference sequence). With 2 bases removed from V and 2 bases from J, the gap between germline ends came to 8 bases. Here the CDR3 reads CASSIQGTTDTQYF. The CDR3 coding sequence is TGTGCCAGTAGTATACAGGGTACCACAGATACGCAGTATTTT.

The chain joins TRBV10-3 to TRBJ2-2; TRBD2 aligns across 8 bases. The germline V gene encodes CDR1 ENHRY and CDR2 SYGVKD. V lost 4 bases and J lost 3; bases outside the gene matches: 4. This CDR3 contains 15 residues. The DNA for the CDR3 is TGTGCCATCAGTGTGAGCGGGGGCCACACCGGGGAGCTGTTTTTT. Translating it yields CAISVSGGHTGELFF.

The chain employs TRBV3-1 (or the pseudogene TRBV3-2) and TRBJ1-2, with TRBD1 matching 10 bases. There are 14 residues in the CDR3. Per germline, CDR1 LGHDT and CDR2 YNNKEL (reference sequence). After removal of 1 base from V and 6 bases from J, the junction contained 2 bases not matched to a gene. CDR3 in amino acids: CASSQGGQGHGYTF. In DNA, the CDR3 is TGTGCCAGCAGCCAAGGGGGACAGGGGCATGGCTACACCTTC.

J is TRBJ1-6 and V is TRBV3-1 (or the pseudogene TRBV3-2), with TRBD1 as a possible D gene (5 bases). Germline-derived CDR1 and CDR2 are LGHDT and YNNKEL (reference sequence). V lost 6 bases and J 0 bases, leaving 18 bases between the germline ends. There are 18 residues in the CDR3. CDR3 loop: CASRFPRGASSYNSPLHF. The CDR3, as DNA: TGTGCCAGCAGATTTCCCCGCGGGGCTTCCTCCTATAATTCACCCCTCCACTTT.

This clone was found once. This rearrangement joins TRBV9 to TRBJ2-3; a weak D match, TRBD2 (6 bases). V shed 1 base and J shed 1 base, with 10 bases lying between them. This CDR3 has 15 residues. CDR1 and CDR2 from the germline V gene are SGDLS and YYNGEE. CDR3 nucleotide sequence: TGTGCCAGCAGCGTAACGGGGACTGGCACAGATACGCAGTATTTT. This translates into CASSVTGTGTDTQYF.

The chain joins TRBV13 to TRBJ1-6; the match to TRBD1 covers 8 bases. CDR1 is PRHDT, CDR2 FYEKMQ, per germline (reference sequence). This CDR3 comprises 17 residues. J lost 6 bases, V lost 5 bases, and 12 bases had no gene match. The CDR3 DNA is TGTGCCAGCAGCCCCCGGACAGGGAAGCAGGGTAATTCACCCCTCCACTTT. Protein: CASSPRTGKQGNSPLHF.

The rearrangement uses TRBV5-1 and TRBJ1-1; TRBD1 matches at 9 bases. V shed 1 base, J shed 5 bases, and the junction held 3 bases outside the gene matches. From germline, CDR1 is SGHRS and CDR2 YFSETQ. CDR3 length: 14 amino acids. The CDR3 spells CASSLLQGATEAFF. The CDR3 DNA sequence: TGCGCCAGCAGCTTGTTACAGGGGGCAACTGAAGCTTTCTTT. Full variable domain (remainder filled in from reference TRBV5-1 and TRBJ1-1): KAGVTQTPRYLIKTRGQQVTLSCSPISGHRSVSWYQQTPGQGLQFLFEYFSETQRNKGNFPGRFSGRQFSNSRSEMNVSTLELGDSALYLCASSLLQGATEAFFGQGTRLTVV.

V and J are TRBV9 and TRBJ2-1; 10 positions agree with TRBD1. CDR3 length: 15 amino acids. In germline, CDR1 is SGDLS, CDR2 YYNGEE. V lost 0 bases to trimming and J lost 7 bases; unmatched junction nucleotides: 4. CDR3 amino acids: CASSVGQGARNEQFF. CDR3 bases: TGTGCCAGCAGCGTAGGACAGGGGGCGCGAAATGAGCAGTTCTTC.

The CDR3 DNA is TGTGCCAGCAGCGTAGCACTCGAATCGGGACTGGAGACCCAGTACTTC. Its translation is CASSVALESGLETQYF. The genes are TRBV9 and TRBJ2-5; the D gene is possibly TRBD2 (6 bases). Per the germline V gene, CDR1 is SGDLS and CDR2 is YYNGEE. V gave up 0 bases and J gave up 5 bases, with 17 bases separating them. There are 16 residues in the CDR3. The whole variable domain, remainder taken from reference TRBV9 and TRBJ2-5, is DSGVTQTPKHLITATGQRVTLRCSPRSGDLSVYWYQQSLDQGLQFLIQYYNGEERAKGNILERFSAQQFPDLHSELNLSSLELGDSALYFCASSVALESGLETQYFGPGTRLLVL.

The chain employs TRBV6-2 or TRBV6-3 and TRBJ2-3, with 7 bases identical to TRBD2. This CDR3 has 14 residues. V gave up 2 bases and J gave up 4 bases; unmatched junction bases: 3. Germline CDR1 and CDR2: MNHEY and SVGEGT. In DNA form, the CDR3 reads TGTGCCAGCAGTTACGTGCTAGCGGCAGATACGCAGTATTTT. Translation gives CASSYVLAADTQYF.

This chain joins TRBV5-6 and TRBJ2-7; 9 bases map to TRBD2. Germline assignment: CDR1 SGHDT and CDR2 YYEEEE. There are 16 residues in the CDR3. The trim removed 1 base at V and 5 bases at J, leaving 10 bases unmatched. The CDR3 nucleotides are TGTGCCAGCAGCTTGTTGCACCAGGGACTAGCTGACGAGCAGTACTTC. Translated, it gives CASSLLHQGLADEQYF.

The CDR3 sequence is CATSDPTTGNTGELFF. The CDR3 nucleotides are TGTGCCACCAGTGATCCGACTACTGGTAACACCGGGGAGCTGTTTTTT. The chain links TRBV24-1 to TRBJ2-2; D is possibly TRBD2 (5 bases). The V end was cut by 3 bases, the J end by 2 bases, with 12 bases between. The CDR3 is 16 amino acids. Germline V lookup: CDR1 KGHDR, CDR2 SFDVKD.

The chain joins TRBV5-1 to TRBJ2-7; 8 nucleotides align to TRBD1. Germline values: CDR1 SGHRS, CDR2 YFSETQ. V shed 4 bases, J shed 2 bases, and the junction held 2 bases outside the gene matches. This CDR3 is 13 amino acids long. The CDR3 DNA is TGCGCCAGCAGCCGGACAGGGACCTACGAGCAGTACTTC. Its translation: CASSRTGTYEQYF.

The rearrangement uses TRBV3-1 (or the pseudogene TRBV3-2) and TRBJ1-1; D perhaps matches TRBD1 (5 bases). V was pared by 4 bases and J by 8 bases, with 14 bases between. Germline V CDR1 and CDR2: LGHDT, YNNKEL (reference sequence). There are 13 residues in the CDR3. The CDR3, as DNA: TGTGCCAGCAGCCGAGGGACTCTCATCGAAGCTTTCTTT. Its translation is CASSRGTLIEAFF.

V gene TRBV6-5 combines with J gene TRBJ2-7; tentatively, D is TRBD2 (5 bases). CDR1 and CDR2 from the germline V gene are MNHEY and SVGAGI. Trimming stripped 6 bases from V and 3 bases from J, with 15 bases between. CDR3 size: 14 residues. CDR3 coding DNA: TGTGCCAGCAGCTCGACGGGATCCAACTACGAGCAGTACTTC. It specifies CASSSTGSNYEQYF.

The chain recombines TRBV5-6 with TRBJ1-2; TRBD1 agrees at 12 bases. Losses at the gene ends were 4 bases for V and 8 bases for J; bases not matched to a gene: 9. This CDR3 contains 15 residues. Germline V gene lookup returns CDR1 SGHDT and CDR2 YYEEEE. In DNA, the CDR3 is TGTGCCAGCAGCCCTCCGGGACAGGGGGCAGGAGGCTACACCTTC. This sequence encodes CASSPPGQGAGGYTF.

The J gene is TRBJ1-3, the V gene TRBV11-2, with 7 bases identical to TRBD1. Per germline, CDR1 SGHAT and CDR2 FQNNGV. Trimming at V came to 0 bases and at J to 3 bases, leaving 5 bases not matched to a gene. This CDR3 comprises 16 residues. The CDR3 spells CASSLDDRQGGNTIYF. The CDR3 nucleotides are TGTGCCAGCAGCTTAGACGACAGACAGGGTGGAAACACCATATATTTT.